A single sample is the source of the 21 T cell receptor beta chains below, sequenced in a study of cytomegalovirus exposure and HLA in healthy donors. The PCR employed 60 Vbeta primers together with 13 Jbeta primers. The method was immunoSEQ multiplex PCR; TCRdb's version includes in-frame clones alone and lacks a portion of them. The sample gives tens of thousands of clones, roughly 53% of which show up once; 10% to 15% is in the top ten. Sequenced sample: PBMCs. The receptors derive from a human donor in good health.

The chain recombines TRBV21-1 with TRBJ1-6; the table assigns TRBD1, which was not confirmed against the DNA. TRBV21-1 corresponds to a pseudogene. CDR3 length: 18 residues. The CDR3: CASSKALRTGANNSPLHF. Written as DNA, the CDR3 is TGTGCCAGCAGCAAAGCCCTCAGGACAGGGGCGAATAATTCACCCCTCCACTTT.

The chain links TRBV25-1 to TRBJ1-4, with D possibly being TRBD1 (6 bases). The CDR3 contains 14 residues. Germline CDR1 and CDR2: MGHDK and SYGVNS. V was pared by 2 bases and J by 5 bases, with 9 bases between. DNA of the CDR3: TGTGCCAGCAGTGAACGCAGGGGAAATGAAAAACTGTTTTTT. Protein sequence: CASSERRGNEKLFF.

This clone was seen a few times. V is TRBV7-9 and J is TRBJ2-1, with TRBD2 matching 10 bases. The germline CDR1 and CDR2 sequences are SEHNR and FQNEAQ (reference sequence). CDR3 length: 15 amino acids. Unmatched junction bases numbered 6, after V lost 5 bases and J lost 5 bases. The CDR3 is CASSHTSGDHNEQFF. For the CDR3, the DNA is TGTGCCAGCAGCCACACTAGCGGGGATCACAATGAGCAGTTCTTC.

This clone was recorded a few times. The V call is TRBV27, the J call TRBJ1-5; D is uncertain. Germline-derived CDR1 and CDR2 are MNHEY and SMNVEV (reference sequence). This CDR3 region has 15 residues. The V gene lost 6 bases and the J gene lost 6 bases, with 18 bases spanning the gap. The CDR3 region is CASSPPRGLGQPQHF. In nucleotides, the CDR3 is TGTGCCAGCAGCCCCCCCCGAGGGCTGGGTCAGCCCCAGCATTTT.

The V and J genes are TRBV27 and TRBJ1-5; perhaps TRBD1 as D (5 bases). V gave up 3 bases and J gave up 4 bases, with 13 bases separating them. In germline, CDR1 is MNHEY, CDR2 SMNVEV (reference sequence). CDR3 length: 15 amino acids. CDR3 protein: CASSFGAGPNQPQHF. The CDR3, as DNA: TGTGCCAGCAGTTTCGGGGCGGGACCGAATCAGCCCCAGCATTTT.

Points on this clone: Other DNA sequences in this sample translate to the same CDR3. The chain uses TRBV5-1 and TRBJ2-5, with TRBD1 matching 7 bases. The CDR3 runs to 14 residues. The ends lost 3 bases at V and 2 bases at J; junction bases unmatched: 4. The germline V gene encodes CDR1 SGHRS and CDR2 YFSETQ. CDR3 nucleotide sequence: TGCGCCAGCAGCTCGGGACAGCCACAAGAGACCCAGTACTTC. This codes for CASSSGQPQETQYF.

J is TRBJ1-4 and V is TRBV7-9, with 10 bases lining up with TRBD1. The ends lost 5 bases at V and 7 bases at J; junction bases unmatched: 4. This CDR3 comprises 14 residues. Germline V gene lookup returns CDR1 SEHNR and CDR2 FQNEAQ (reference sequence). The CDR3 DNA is TGTGCCAGCAGCAGCCGGGACAGGGGTGAAAAACTGTTTTTT. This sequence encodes CASSSRDRGEKLFF.

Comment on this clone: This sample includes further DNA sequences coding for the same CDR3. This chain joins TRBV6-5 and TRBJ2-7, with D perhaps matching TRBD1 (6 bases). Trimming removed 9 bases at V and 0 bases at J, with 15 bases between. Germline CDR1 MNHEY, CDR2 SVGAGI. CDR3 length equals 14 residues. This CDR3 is CASRSGGHSYEQYF. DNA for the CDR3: TGTGCCAGTAGGAGTGGGGGACACTCCTACGAGCAGTACTTC.

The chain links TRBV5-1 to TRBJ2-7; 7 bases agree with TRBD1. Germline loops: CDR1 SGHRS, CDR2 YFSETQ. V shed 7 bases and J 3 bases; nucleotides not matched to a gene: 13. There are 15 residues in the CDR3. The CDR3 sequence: CASSNTGTAVYEQYF. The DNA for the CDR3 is TGCGCCAGCTCCAACACCGGGACAGCCGTCTACGAGCAGTACTTC.

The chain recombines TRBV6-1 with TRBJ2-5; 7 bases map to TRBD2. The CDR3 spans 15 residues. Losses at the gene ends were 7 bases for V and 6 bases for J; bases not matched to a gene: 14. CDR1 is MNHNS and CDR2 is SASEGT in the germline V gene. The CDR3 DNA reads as TGTGCCAGCACCCCCCCGCGGGGGATCGGGAAGACCCAGTACTTC. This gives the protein CASTPPRGIGKTQYF.

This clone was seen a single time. DNA of the CDR3: TGTGCCAGCAGCCGCGGGGGTACAGATACGCAGTATTTT. This encodes CASSRGGTDTQYF. The V and J genes are TRBV9 and TRBJ2-3; 7 nucleotides align to TRBD2. Germline assignment: CDR1 SGDLS and CDR2 YYNGEE. The J segment lost 3 bases and the V segment lost 4 bases, leaving 2 bases of the junction unmatched. CDR3 length equals 13 residues.

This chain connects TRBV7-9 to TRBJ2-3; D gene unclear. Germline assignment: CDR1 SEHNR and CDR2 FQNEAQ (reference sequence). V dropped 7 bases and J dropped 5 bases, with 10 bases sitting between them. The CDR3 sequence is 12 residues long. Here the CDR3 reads CASTDSGDTQYF. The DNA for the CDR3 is TGTGCCAGCACCGACTCCGGAGATACGCAGTATTTT.

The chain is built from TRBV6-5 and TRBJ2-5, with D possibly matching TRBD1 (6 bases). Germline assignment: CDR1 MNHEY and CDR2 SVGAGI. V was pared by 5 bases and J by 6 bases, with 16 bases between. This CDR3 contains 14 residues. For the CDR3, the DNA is TGTGCCAGCAGTGCCCCTGAGGGGGTGAAGACCCAGTACTTC. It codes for CASSAPEGVKTQYF.

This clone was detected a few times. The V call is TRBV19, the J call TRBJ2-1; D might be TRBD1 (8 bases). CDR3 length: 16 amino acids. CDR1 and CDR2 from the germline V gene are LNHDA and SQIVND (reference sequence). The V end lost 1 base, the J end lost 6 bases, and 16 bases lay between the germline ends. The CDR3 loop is CASSIAPHRGGNEQFF. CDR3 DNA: TGTGCCAGTAGTATAGCCCCACACAGGGGGGGCAATGAGCAGTTCTTC.

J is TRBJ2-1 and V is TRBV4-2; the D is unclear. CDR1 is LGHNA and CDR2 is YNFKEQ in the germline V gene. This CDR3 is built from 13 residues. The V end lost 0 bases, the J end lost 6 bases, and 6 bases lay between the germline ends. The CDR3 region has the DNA TGTGCCAGCAGCCAAGACCCGGGCAATGAGCAGTTCTTC. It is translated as CASSQDPGNEQFF.

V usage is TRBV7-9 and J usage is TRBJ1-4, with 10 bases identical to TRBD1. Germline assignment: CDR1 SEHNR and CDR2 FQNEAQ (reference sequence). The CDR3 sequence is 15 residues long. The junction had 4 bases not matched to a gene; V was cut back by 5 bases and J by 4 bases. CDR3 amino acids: CASSMDRGFNEKLFF. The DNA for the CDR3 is TGTGCCAGCAGCATGGACAGGGGGTTTAATGAAAAACTGTTTTTT.

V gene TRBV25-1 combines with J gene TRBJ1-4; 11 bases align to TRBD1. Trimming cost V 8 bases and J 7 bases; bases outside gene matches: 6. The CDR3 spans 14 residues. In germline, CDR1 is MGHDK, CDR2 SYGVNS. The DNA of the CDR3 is TGTGCCAGCGGAATCGGGACAGGGGGTGAAAAACTGTTTTTT. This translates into CASGIGTGGEKLFF.

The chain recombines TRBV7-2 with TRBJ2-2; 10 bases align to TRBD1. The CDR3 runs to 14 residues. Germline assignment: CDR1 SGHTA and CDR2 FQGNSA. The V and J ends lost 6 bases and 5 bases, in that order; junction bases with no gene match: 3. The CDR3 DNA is TGTGCCAGCAGGGGACAGGGGAAAACCGGGGAGCTGTTTTTT. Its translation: CASRGQGKTGELFF.

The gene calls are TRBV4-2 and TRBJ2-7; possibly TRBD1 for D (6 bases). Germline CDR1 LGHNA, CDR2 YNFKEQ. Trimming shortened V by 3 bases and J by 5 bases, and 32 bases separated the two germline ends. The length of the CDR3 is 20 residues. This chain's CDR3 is CASSHSGVRTDGKPTHEQYF. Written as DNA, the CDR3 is TGTGCCAGCAGCCATTCCGGTGTTAGGACAGATGGTAAGCCGACCCACGAGCAGTACTTC.

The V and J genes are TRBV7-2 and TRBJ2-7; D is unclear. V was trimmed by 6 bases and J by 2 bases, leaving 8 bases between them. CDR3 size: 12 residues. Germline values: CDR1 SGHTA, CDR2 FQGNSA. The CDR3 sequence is CASSRTTYEQYF. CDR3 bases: TGTGCCAGCAGTAGAACCACCTACGAGCAGTACTTC.

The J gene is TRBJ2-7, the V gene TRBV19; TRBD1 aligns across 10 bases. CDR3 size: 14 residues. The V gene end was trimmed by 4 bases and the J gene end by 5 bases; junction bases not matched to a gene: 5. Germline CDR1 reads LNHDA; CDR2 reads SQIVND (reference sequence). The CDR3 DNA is TGTGCCAGTAGTAGGGGACAGGGGTGGGACGAGCAGTACTTC. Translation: CASSRGQGWDEQYF. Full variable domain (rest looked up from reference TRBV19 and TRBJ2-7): DGGITQSPKYLFRKEGQNVTLSCEQNLNHDAMYWYRQDPGQGLRLIYYSQIVNDFQKGDIAEGYSVSREKKESFPLTVTSAQKNPTAFYLCASSRGQGWDEQYFGPGTRLTVT.